The rows below give T cell receptor beta chains drawn from one sample of a study of identical twins. From the 5' RACE reads, TCRdb called clonotypes with MiXCR, one entry per CDR3 protein. The sample consists of 550,000 to 700,000 distinct CDR3 sequences, nearly 10% of them appearing once. These data are also associated with another study on yellow fever vaccine responses in identical twins.

The sample consisted of PBMCs. These receptors originate from a young woman in good health. The conserved cysteine and the conserved F or W are not part of the CDR3 here. Clone sizes are given selectively: once, few, many, or a class where the clone is expanded.

j_call	clone_size	v_call	cdr3_aa
TRBJ2-1	many	TRBV29-1	SVEDPNPPLTGVSRNEQF
TRBJ2-1	.	TRBV4-3	ASSHSRLAGEPYNEQF
TRBJ1-2	many	TRBV29-1	SVKKGQGFYGYT
TRBJ2-7	.	TRBV20-1	SARDRQAPYEQY
TRBJ2-7	few	TRBV7-2	ASSLALSGRNEQY
TRBJ1-4	.	TRBV5-1	ASSLMGVNEKLF
TRBJ2-1	few	TRBV12-3/TRBV12-4	ASSLKVGTSPYNEQF
TRBJ2-7	.	TRBV6-5	ASSPTGGAEQY
TRBJ2-1	.	TRBV4-3	ASSQHGLAGVNEQF
TRBJ1-2	many	TRBV27	ASSSRLGGVYGYT
TRBJ2-1	few	TRBV6-1	ATMRGSPDGEQF
TRBJ1-1	.	TRBV28	ASNTSPVMNTEAF
TRBJ2-1	many	TRBV7-9	ASSLWAGQGRNEQF
TRBJ2-7	.	TRBV5-8	ASSLRLAGGKKY
TRBJ2-3	.	TRBV29-1	SVGPGGASTDTQY
TRBJ2-5	.	TRBV4-2	ASSQEISRGGLLETQY
TRBJ2-2	few	TRBV7-2	ASSWGGLAGRPGELF
TRBJ2-7	.	TRBV9	ASSVGSGSLISYEQY
TRBJ2-1	many	TRBV7-9	ASKKTPYNEQF
TRBJ2-7	few	TRBV6-1	ASSEGGFDYEQY
TRBJ2-2	few	TRBV28	ASSTGGAGTGELF
TRBJ2-5	many	TRBV12-3/TRBV12-4	ASSGPQETQY
TRBJ2-5	.	TRBV6-5	ASSYSGGAPRETQY
TRBJ2-1	few	TRBV4-1	ASSQDRGGSSNEQF
TRBJ2-1	.	TRBV3-1	ASSQRDRGRENEQF
TRBJ2-3	many	TRBV20-1	SAGPGLQDTQY
TRBJ2-5	.	TRBV4-1	ASSKGWGVTQETQY
TRBJ2-7	few	TRBV20-1	SASGGRASYEQY
TRBJ2-3	few	TRBV6-1	ASSGNRGPDTQY
TRBJ2-5	.	TRBV28	ASSSTAVSLETQY
TRBJ2-1	.	TRBV20-1	SAPPLAGGYNEQF
TRBJ2-2	.	TRBV28	ASYGRVNTGELF
TRBJ1-2	few	TRBV7-8	ASSLRPGGSFNYGYT
TRBJ2-4	.	TRBV12-3/TRBV12-4	ASSPPGVNIQY
TRBJ2-2	many	TRBV14	ASSQDVVGTSGFTGELF
TRBJ2-2	few	TRBV2	ASSGQGGHTGELF
TRBJ2-7	.	TRBV6-2/TRBV6-3	ASSSLVAYEQY
TRBJ1-4	many	TRBV12-3/TRBV12-4	ASSLNRGITNEKLF
TRBJ2-1	many	TRBV10-3	AISDGPAYNEQF
TRBJ2-1	many	TRBV4-3	ASSTRSGSLGYNEQF
TRBJ2-7	few	TRBV2	ASRPHQQGAQY
TRBJ2-7	.	TRBV7-8	ASSWRTGVGQYEQY
TRBJ2-7	.	TRBV29-1	SVDGQTTSGRAHEQY
TRBJ2-1	few	TRBV29-1	SANRGGGNEQF
TRBJ2-2	few	TRBV24-1	ATSDQDRGELF
TRBJ2-7	few	TRBV3-1	ASSQNTFVGYEQY
TRBJ2-1	many	TRBV3-1	ASSHRRGGFNNEQF
TRBJ2-6	few	TRBV6-1	ASNLPGLFISGANVLT
TRBJ1-2	.	TRBV3-1	ASSLSGLSFGYT
TRBJ2-7	.	TRBV6-2/TRBV6-3	ASSLQVMVSYEQY
TRBJ2-3	few	TRBV29-1	SVTGDSTQY
TRBJ2-1	many	TRBV29-1	SAREGANEQF
TRBJ2-2	many	TRBV6-1	ASSLTTDTGELF
TRBJ2-1	.	TRBV4-3	ASSPSSGQTYNEQF
TRBJ1-1	few	TRBV20-1	SAKAGAAEAF
TRBJ1-2	many	TRBV4-3	ASSPRDREGSGYT
TRBJ2-2	many	TRBV4-3	ASSRGGAVGELF
TRBJ2-4	.	TRBV4-3	ASSQEDRVANIQY
TRBJ2-4	many	TRBV20-1	SADLAGLAKNIQY